This T cell receptor (beta chain) was identified in a study of identical twins. The table lists this clonotype with a count of one. Its antigen is as yet unknown. A universal primer site was added by template switching, and unique molecular identifiers were carried by the cDNA. In TCRdb, the 5' RACE reads were re-called with MiXCR into one record per CDR3 protein. The repertoire holds some 1,700,000 distinct CDR3 sequences, with roughly a third as singletons. Study-wide results and limits: Zero-insertion findings could be partly confounded by invariant cells (MAIT and iNKT cells). The authors drew conclusions from cross-sectional statistical analysis rather than following the same donors.

Germline CDR1 is MNHEY and CDR2 is SMNVEV (reference sequence). Trimming took 3 bases from V and 4 from J; bases not matched to a gene: 8. The CDR3 contains 15 residues. The material sequenced was cord blood. The gene calls are TRBV27 and TRBJ1-1; 7 bases fit TRBD1. The sequence was obtained from a newborn girl in good health. The DNA of the CDR3 is TGTGCCAGCAGTTTTTACAGGGGAGGGATCACTGAAGCTTTCTTT. Amino acid sequence: CASSFYRGGITEAFF.